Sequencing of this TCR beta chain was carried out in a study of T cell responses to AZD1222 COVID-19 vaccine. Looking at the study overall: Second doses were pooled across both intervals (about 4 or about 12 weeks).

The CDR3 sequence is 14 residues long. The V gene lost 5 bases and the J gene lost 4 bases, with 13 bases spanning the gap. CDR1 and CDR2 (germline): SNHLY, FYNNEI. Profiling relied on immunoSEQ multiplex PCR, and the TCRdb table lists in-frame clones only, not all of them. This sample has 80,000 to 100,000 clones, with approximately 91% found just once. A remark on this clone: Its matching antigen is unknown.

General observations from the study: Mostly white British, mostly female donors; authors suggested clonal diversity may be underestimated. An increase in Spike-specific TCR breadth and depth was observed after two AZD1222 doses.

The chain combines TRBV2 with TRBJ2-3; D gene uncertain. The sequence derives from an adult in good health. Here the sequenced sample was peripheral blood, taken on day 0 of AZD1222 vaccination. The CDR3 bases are TGTGCCAGCAGTCGTTTGGGGTTCCCAGATACGCAGTATTTT. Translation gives CASSRLGFPDTQYF. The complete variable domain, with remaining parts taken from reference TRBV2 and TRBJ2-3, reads EPEVTQTPSHQVTQMGQEVILRCVPISNHLYFYWYRQILGQKVEFLVSFYNNEISEKSEIFDDQFSVERPDGSNFTLKIRSTKLEDSAMYFCASSRLGFPDTQYFGPGTRLTVL.